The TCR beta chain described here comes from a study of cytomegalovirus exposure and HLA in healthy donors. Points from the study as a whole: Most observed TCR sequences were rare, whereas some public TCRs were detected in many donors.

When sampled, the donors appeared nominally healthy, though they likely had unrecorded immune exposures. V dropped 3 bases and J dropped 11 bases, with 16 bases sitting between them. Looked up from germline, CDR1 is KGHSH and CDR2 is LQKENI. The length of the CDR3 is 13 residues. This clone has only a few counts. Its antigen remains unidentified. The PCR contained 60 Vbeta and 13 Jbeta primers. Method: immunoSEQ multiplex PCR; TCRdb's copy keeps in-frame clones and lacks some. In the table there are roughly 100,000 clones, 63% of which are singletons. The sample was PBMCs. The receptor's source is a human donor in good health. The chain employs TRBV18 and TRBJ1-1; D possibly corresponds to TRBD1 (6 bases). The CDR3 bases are TGTGCCAGCTCACCCACAGGGCCCGAGGAGGCTTTCTTT. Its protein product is CASSPTGPEEAFF.